This T cell receptor (beta chain) is drawn from a study of blood T cell repertoires in COVID-19. Data came from immunoSEQ multiplex PCR; TCRdb stores just in-frame clones and leaves some out. Seen here are about 150,000 clones, roughly 89% observed once, and the top ten hold about 9.4%. Losses at the gene ends were 6 bases for V and 0 bases for J; bases not matched to a gene: 6. This CDR3 comprises 15 residues. The V gene's germline CDR1 is SGHTA and CDR2 FQGTGA. V and J are TRBV7-3 and TRBJ1-1, with 8 bases fitting TRBD1. The sequence was collected from a woman aged 45-65 years with active or convalescent COVID-19. Material for sequencing was peripheral blood. The CDR3 is CASRYEDRVNTEAFF. The CDR3 DNA reads as TGTGCCAGCAGGTACGAGGACAGGGTGAACACTGAAGCTTTCTTT.